Listed here are 7 T cell receptor beta chains from one sample, sequenced in a study of Ad26.COV2.S vaccination and SARS-CoV-2 variants. Libraries were prepared by immunoSEQ multiplex PCR; TCRdb keeps only in-frame clonotypes and omits some of them. This sample carries approximately 360,000 clones, about 80% of them seen once, and the ten largest clones take 7.4%. Treatment noted: some 19 received Ad26.COV2.S at low or high dose, single or two shots; about 5 received placebo; per-sample allocation not given. Repertoires come from day 63 after the first vaccine or placebo injection. The specimen comprised peripheral blood, sampled in a trial of Ad26.COV2.S vaccine versus placebo. These receptors were collected from a person aged 18-60 years who received the Ad26.COV2.S COVID-19 vaccine or a placebo.

The CDR3 protein is CASSVAAGEHNEQFF. CDR3 bases: TGTGCCAGCAGCGTAGCCGCGGGAGAACATAATGAGCAGTTCTTC. The gene calls are TRBV9 and TRBJ2-1; 7 bases map to TRBD2. CDR1 and CDR2 from the germline V gene are SGDLS and YYNGEE. Trimming at V came to 0 bases and at J to 7 bases, leaving 7 bases not matched to a gene. The CDR3 totals 15 residues.

The rearrangement uses TRBV12-5 and TRBJ2-1, with 11 bases aligning to TRBD2. Germline CDR1 LGHNT, CDR2 FRNRAP. With V trimmed by 7 bases and J by 5 bases, 7 bases remained unmatched. The CDR3 is 15 residues long. The CDR3 loop is CASAPGTSGDNEQFF. In DNA form, the CDR3 reads TGTGCTAGTGCGCCGGGGACTAGCGGAGACAATGAGCAGTTCTTC.

The V gene is TRBV15, the J gene TRBJ1-1, with no clear D. The CDR3 has 14 residues. The ends were cut back, 5 bases at V and 1 base at J, with 11 bases in the middle. Germline V lookup: CDR1 LNHNV, CDR2 YYDKDF (reference sequence). This CDR3 is CATSSRTANTEAFF. As DNA, the CDR3 is TGTGCCACCAGCTCCCGGACCGCGAACACTGAAGCTTTCTTT.

On this clone itself: The same CDR3 can be traced to other DNA sequences in this sample. V gene TRBV6-5 combines with J gene TRBJ1-6; perhaps TRBD1 as D (5 bases). V lost 2 bases to trimming and J lost 10 bases, with 6 bases between them. The CDR3 runs 12 residues. CDR1 is MNHEY, CDR2 SVGAGI, per germline. This CDR3 is CASSYRGSPLHF. The CDR3 region has the DNA TGTGCCAGCAGTTACCGGGGGTCACCCCTCCACTTT.

This rearrangement joins TRBV13 to TRBJ2-1, with D uncertain. The ends were cut back, 4 bases at V and 3 bases at J, with 13 bases in the middle. Germline assignment: CDR1 PRHDT and CDR2 FYEKMQ (reference sequence). The CDR3 totals 15 residues. CDR3 nucleotide sequence: TGTGCCAGCAGCTATTTTATGGGCGGCTACAATGAGCAGTTCTTC. Encoded protein: CASSYFMGGYNEQFF.

The gene calls are TRBV29-1 and TRBJ2-1, with D possibly matching TRBD1 (5 bases). The V and J ends lost 7 bases and 9 bases respectively, with 16 bases between them. CDR1 SQVTM and CDR2 ANQGSEA come from the germline V gene. This CDR3 is built from 12 residues. CDR3 nucleotide sequence: TGCAGCGGGGCCCTGACAGTATTTGAGCAGTTCTTC. Translated, it gives CSGALTVFEQFF.

The CDR3 is CASSFGEGSRGYTF. For the CDR3, the DNA is TGTGCCAGCAGCTTCGGGGAAGGGTCCCGTGGCTACACCTTC. This chain connects TRBV7-9 to TRBJ1-2, with no clear D. The CDR3 totals 14 residues. Germline lookup yields CDR1 SEHNR and CDR2 FQNEAQ (reference sequence). The V end was cut by 3 bases, the J end by 7 bases, with 15 bases between.